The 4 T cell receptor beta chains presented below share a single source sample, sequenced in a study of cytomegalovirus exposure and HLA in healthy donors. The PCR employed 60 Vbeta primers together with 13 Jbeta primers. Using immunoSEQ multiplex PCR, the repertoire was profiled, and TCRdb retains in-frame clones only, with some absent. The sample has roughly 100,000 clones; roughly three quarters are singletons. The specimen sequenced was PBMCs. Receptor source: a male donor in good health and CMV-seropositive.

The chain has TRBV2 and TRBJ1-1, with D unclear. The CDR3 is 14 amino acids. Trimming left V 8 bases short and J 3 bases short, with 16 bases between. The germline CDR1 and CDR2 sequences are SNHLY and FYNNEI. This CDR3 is CASGGLGGDTEAFF. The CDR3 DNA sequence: TGTGCCAGCGGAGGCCTTGGCGGCGACACTGAAGCTTTCTTT.

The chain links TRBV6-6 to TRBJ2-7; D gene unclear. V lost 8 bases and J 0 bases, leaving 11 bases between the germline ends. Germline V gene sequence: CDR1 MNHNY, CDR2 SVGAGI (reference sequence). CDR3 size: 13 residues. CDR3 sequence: CASEAPSSYEQYF. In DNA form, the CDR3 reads TGTGCCAGCGAGGCCCCATCCTCCTACGAGCAGTACTTC.

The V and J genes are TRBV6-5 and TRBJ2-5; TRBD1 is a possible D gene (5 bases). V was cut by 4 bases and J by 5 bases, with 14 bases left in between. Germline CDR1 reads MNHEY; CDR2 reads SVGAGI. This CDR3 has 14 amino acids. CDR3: CASSSPIPGETQYF. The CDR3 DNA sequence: TGTGCCAGCAGTTCACCCATCCCAGGGGAGACCCAGTACTTC.

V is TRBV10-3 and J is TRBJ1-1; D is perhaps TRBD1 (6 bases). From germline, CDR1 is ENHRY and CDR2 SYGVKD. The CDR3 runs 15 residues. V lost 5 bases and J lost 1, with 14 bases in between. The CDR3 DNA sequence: TGTGCCATCAGTACCAACACAGGGAAGAACACTGAAGCTTTCTTT. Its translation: CAISTNTGKNTEAFF.